This T cell receptor (beta chain) appears in the sequencing data of a study of Ad26.COV2.S vaccination and SARS-CoV-2 variants. Generated by immunoSEQ multiplex PCR, the TCRdb table keeps only in-frame clones and is missing some. The repertoire includes 430,000 or so clones, roughly 89% of them detected once, and approximately 2.5% sits in the top ten. The CDR3 contains 14 residues. Germline V gives CDR1 LNHDA, CDR2 SQIVND (reference sequence). V was shortened by 2 bases and J by 4 bases, with 9 bases between the two germline ends. Treatment given: around 19 received Ad26.COV2.S at low or high dose, single or two shots; about five received placebo; per-sample allocation not given. Sampling happened 63 days after the first vaccine or placebo injection.

Sequenced material: peripheral blood, taken in a trial of Ad26.COV2.S vaccine versus placebo. The receptor's source is a person aged 18-60 years who received the Ad26.COV2.S COVID-19 vaccine or a placebo. The chain is built from TRBV19 and TRBJ2-1, with D unresolved. The CDR3 here is CASSIFGIYNEQFF. The CDR3 DNA sequence: TGTGCCAGTAGTATATTCGGCATTTACAATGAGCAGTTCTTC.